The clone carrying this TCR beta chain was observed a few times. The antigen remains unidentified. V shed 10 bases and J 3 bases; nucleotides not matched to a gene: 3. Germline values: CDR1 SNHLY, CDR2 FYNNEI. This CDR3 region has 11 residues. These data are taken from a study of CD8 T cells in ankylosing spondylitis. Study findings and constraints: A number of the motif variants had already been described in reactive arthritis synovial fluid and blood. There was a TCR beta motif, made of roughly eight highly homologous variants, that appeared characteristic of ankylosing spondylitis blood.

Libraries for TCR beta were made by quantitative 5'-RACE with molecular barcodes. TCRdb processed the 5' RACE reads anew with MiXCR; each CDR3 protein has one entry. The table shows roughly 200,000 distinct CDR3 sequences, with around 13% occurring only once. The receptor was derived from a male donor with ankylosing spondylitis or in good health (not recorded which). The chain recombines TRBV2 with TRBJ2-7, with 7 nucleotides matching TRBD1. Sequencing was performed on blood, either unsorted or a sorted T cell fraction (not recorded which). CDR3 bases: TGTGCCATCTCAGGGGGCTACGAGCAGTACTTC. Protein product: CAISGGYEQYF.